Presented here are 12 T cell receptor beta chains from one specimen sequenced in a study of blood T cell repertoires in COVID-19 (dated by TCRdb to the early 2020s). The library was obtained by the immunoSEQ multiplex PCR assay. TCRdb obtained this table from immuneACCESS and retained in-frame rearrangements with V and J assigned. These tables miss some clones; where compared with another copy, unresolved V genes account for less than half of the shortfall, and the remainder is unexplained. The table for this sample lists 90,000 to 110,000 clones; about 75% of them were counted only once. Roughly 21% of the sample is held by the ten biggest clonotypes. Material for sequencing was peripheral blood. The origin of the receptors is a woman in her 70s with acute or convalescent COVID-19.

This chain uses TRBV2 with TRBJ2-3; D is ambiguous. The CDR3 contains 15 residues. Germline V gene sequence: CDR1 SNHLY, CDR2 FYNNEI. V dropped 4 bases and J dropped 0 bases, with 11 bases sitting between them. The CDR3 DNA reads as TGTGCCAGCAGTGGAAACTCCCCGAGCACAGATACGCAGTATTTT. It is translated as CASSGNSPSTDTQYF. Full variable domain (missing parts from reference TRBV2 and TRBJ2-3): EPEVTQTPSHQVTQMGQEVILRCVPISNHLYFYWYRQILGQKVEFLVSFYNNEISEKSEIFDDQFSVERPDGSNFTLKIRSTKLEDSAMYFCASSGNSPSTDTQYFGPGTRLTVL.

On this clone: Other DNA sequences in the sample encode the same CDR3. The CDR3 loop is CASSVVGENTEAFF. In DNA form, the CDR3 reads TGTGCCAGCAGCGTAGTAGGGGAGAACACTGAAGCTTTCTTT. The chain uses TRBV9 and TRBJ1-1; possibly TRBD1 for D (5 bases). The CDR3 is 14 residues long. The germline CDR1 and CDR2 sequences are SGDLS and YYNGEE. The V end lost 0 bases, the J end lost 1 base, and 7 bases lay between the germline ends.

This clone was detected a few times. The rearrangement joins TRBV15 to TRBJ1-4; D uncertain. From germline, CDR1 is LNHNV and CDR2 YYDKDF (reference sequence). Trimming left V 1 base short and J 4 bases short, with 4 bases between. This CDR3 is built from 13 residues. The CDR3 sequence: CATSRAVNEKLFF. In DNA form, the CDR3 reads TGTGCCACCAGCAGAGCCGTTAATGAAAAACTGTTTTTT.

The V call is TRBV5-4, the J call TRBJ2-1; D call uncertain. CDR1 and CDR2 (germline): SGHNT, YYREEE (reference sequence). V lost 4 bases, J lost 6 bases, and 14 bases lay in between. The CDR3 totals 14 residues. The CDR3 sequence: CASSPWSGSNEQFF. The CDR3 nucleotides read TGTGCCAGCAGCCCTTGGTCAGGATCCAATGAGCAGTTCTTC.

In its sample, this clone was seen once. The chain combines TRBV29-1 with TRBJ1-2; a weak D match, TRBD1 (6 bases). V lost 6 bases, J lost 8 bases, and 19 bases lay in between. Per germline, CDR1 SQVTM and CDR2 ANQGSEA. This CDR3 is 13 amino acids long. CDR3 DNA sequence: TGCAGCGTACCAACGCAGGGGATGGGGGGCTACACCTTC. Translating gives CSVPTQGMGGYTF.

The V and J genes are TRBV5-1 and TRBJ2-2; TRBD2 might be the D (6 bases). V lost 3 bases, J lost 0 bases, and 9 bases lay in between. The germline CDR1 and CDR2 sequences are SGHRS and YFSETQ. CDR3 size: 15 residues. The CDR3: CASSWGVTNTGELFF. The CDR3 nucleotides read TGCGCCAGCAGCTGGGGGGTCACGAACACCGGGGAGCTGTTTTTT.

The rearrangement links TRBV6-5 to TRBJ1-2; no clear D gene. The CDR3 contains 14 residues. Germline CDR1 reads MNHEY; CDR2 reads SVGAGI. V lost 8 bases, J lost 0 bases, and 13 bases lay in between. The CDR3 here is CASRGPQANYGYTF. In DNA, the CDR3 is TGTGCCAGCCGAGGGCCCCAGGCTAACTATGGCTACACCTTC.

This chain links TRBV2 with TRBJ1-1, with TRBD1 matching over 8 bases. Germline V lookup: CDR1 SNHLY, CDR2 FYNNEI. V was pared by 6 bases and J by 1 base, with 7 bases of the junction left unmatched. This CDR3 is built from 15 residues. CDR3 protein: CASRRQGKGNTEAFF. The CDR3 region has the DNA TGTGCCAGCAGGAGACAGGGGAAAGGGAACACTGAAGCTTTCTTT.

This clone came up once. V and J are TRBV9 and TRBJ2-6; 10 positions agree with TRBD1. Germline V CDR1 and CDR2: SGDLS, YYNGEE. Unmatched junction bases numbered 10, after V lost 4 bases and J lost 0 bases. The CDR3 runs 19 residues. CDR3 region: CASSSPRDRGRSGANVLTF. In nucleotides, the CDR3 is TGTGCCAGCAGCTCCCCCCGGGACAGGGGCCGCTCTGGGGCCAACGTCCTGACTTTC.

This clone was seen only once. This sequence joins TRBV3-1 (or the pseudogene TRBV3-2) and TRBJ2-3; 11 nucleotides align to TRBD2. CDR3 size: 15 residues. In germline, CDR1 is LGHDT, CDR2 YNNKEL (reference sequence). Unmatched junction bases numbered 5, after V lost 2 bases and J lost 7 bases. Here the CDR3 DNA reads TGTGCCAGCAGCCAAACTAGCGGGGGTACGTATACGCAGTATTTT. Residues: CASSQTSGGTYTQYF.

The chain links TRBV30 to TRBJ1-3; D possibly corresponds to TRBD1 (6 bases). From germline, CDR1 is GTSNPN and CDR2 SVGIG (reference sequence). The CDR3 is 15 amino acids. The V end was cut by 3 bases, the J end by 3 bases, with 15 bases between. The CDR3 DNA reads as TGTGCCTGGAGCCCAGGGGCAAACTTTGGAAACACCATATATTTT. It codes for CAWSPGANFGNTIYF.

The genes are TRBV7-2 and TRBJ2-5; 13 nucleotides agree with TRBD2. With 1 base clipped from V and 5 bases from J, the junction kept 1 base outside the gene matches. The CDR3 consists of 15 residues. Germline CDR1 is SGHTA and CDR2 is FQGNSA. The CDR3 nucleotides read TGTGCCAGCAGCTTAGAACTAGCGGGAGGGGAGACCCAGTACTTC. Translating gives CASSLELAGGETQYF.